Described below is a single T cell receptor beta chain sequence and its context. There is no known antigen for this receptor. No base-level quality is on record; no much larger clone is a single base apart. The sample belongs to a study of human T cells and chemical hapten exposure (dated by TCRdb to 2020 to 2023). In the study overall: Libraries were pooled for sequencing, and per-sample TCR yields varied mainly because of small differences in library volumes within the pool. Both TCR alpha and TCR beta chains were sequenced from each blood RNA sample. The study tracked peripheral blood TCR repertoire changes in vivo during primary and secondary sensitization to the hapten diphenylcyclopropenone (DPC) in alopecia patients. Results and caveats for the whole study, not just this receptor: After repeated subsampling, changes were observed in the strength of the expansion versus patch-test correlation and in the threshold at which the correlation became significant. No change with DPC sensitization was found in the number of TCRs above 1 in 1000 frequency, and no evidence of global repertoire structure alterations was found.

Library generation was performed with RACE. Reads for this sample came from a NextSeq 500. Library preparation attached unique molecular identifiers to individual cDNA molecules for quantitative, reproducible TCR counting. The authors' pipeline ran thus. A median of around 96,000 TCRs per sample was observed, with a range of about 20,000 to 750,000. The Decombinator software suite was used to annotate the V, J and CDR3 of the TCR reads. For PS versus PT1 abundance plots, all samples were subsampled to the same number of TCRs (28,000). Expanded TCRs were defined as absent before sensitization and observed at least eight times at the 2-week time point. Starting from the raw public reads, TCRdb applied fastp trimming at Q25, assembled clones with MiXCR and retained in-frame beta chains. All rows with the same CDR3 protein become a single entry with the most common DNA and genes. The V and J calls reflect TCRdb's pipeline rather than the authors' work. Recorded for this sample are under 45,000 distinct CDR3 sequences; 4.5% to 5.5% of them occurred a single time. The ten most abundant clones make up roughly 13% of the sample.

The cysteine opens and the phenylalanine closes a CDR3 of 14 amino acids. CDR3 DNA is the only sequence kept; it has 42 bases, read in frame from the first base. Compared with germline, V lacks 1 base and J lacks 4 bases; bases without a gene match: 0. The germline V gene (reference sequence) yields LGHDT for CDR1 and YNNKEL for CDR2. The sample's time point label, decoded: healthy volunteer bleed at 6 weeks. Total RNA was extracted from unfractionated whole blood collected in Tempus Blood RNA tubes. As TCR sequencing controls, roughly five healthy volunteers were used, with blood taken at day 0, 2 weeks and 6 weeks.

The V and J genes are TRBV3-1 and TRBJ1-1, and 10 junction bases match TRBD1. This TCR derives from a human donor in good health. Some clones in this sample may be carry-over from other donors' samples. Sequencing used whole blood. At the DNA level, the sequence is TGTGCCAGCAGCCAAGGGACAGGGGGCACTGAAGCTTTCTTT. It translates as CASSQGTGGTEAFF.